The rows below give T cell receptor beta chains drawn from one sample of a study of T-cell reconstitution after alpha-beta-depleted transplantation in children. TCRdb reprocessed the PCR reads with MiXCR, giving one entry per CDR3 protein. The table lists 500,000 or so distinct CDR3 sequences, over 10% of them singletons. Sequenced material: PBMCs, mostly from graft donor cells, taken 180 days after TCRalphabeta/CD19-depleted stem cell transplant. Every receptor here comes from a female patient between 2 and 15 years old who had a stem cell transplant for aplastic anemia, so the T cells may come from the graft donor. Each CDR3 is given with its conserved first and last residue. The D gene is left open where the match is weak. Where a row states a size, it is once, few, many or the class of an expanded clone; other rows omit it.

v_call	d_call	cdr3_length	clone_size	j_call	cdr3_nt	cdr3_aa
TRBV28	TRBD1	15	-	TRBJ1-1	TGTGCCAGCAGTTTACATGGGACAGGAAACACTGAAGCTTTCTTT	CASSLHGTGNTEAFF
TRBV25-1	TRBD2	19	-	TRBJ2-2	TGTGCCAGCAGTGAATTGGTGACTAGCGGGCGGGGGGACACCGGGGAGCTGTTTTTT	CASSELVTSGRGDTGELFF
TRBV7-6	-	15	-	TRBJ2-7	TGTGCCAGCAGCTTAGCGCCCAGGGGCCGGCGCGAGCAGTACTTC	CASSLAPRGRREQYF
TRBV18	TRBD1	14	-	TRBJ2-7	TGTGCCAGCTCACGACAGGGGGAAGCCTACGAGCAGTACTTC	CASSRQGEAYEQYF
TRBV28	-	14	-	TRBJ2-3	TGTGCCAGCAGGAACGGACCAAGCACAGATACGCAGTATTTT	CASRNGPSTDTQYF
TRBV6-1	TRBD2	14	few	TRBJ2-1	TGTGCCAGCATCTGGCGGGAGGGCCGGTCTGAGCAGTTCTTC	CASIWREGRSEQFF
TRBV12-3/TRBV12-4	-	17	many	TRBJ1-2	TGTGCCAGCAGTTTGCGACCCCTGGACGGATCGGCCTATGGCTACACCTTC	CASSLRPLDGSAYGYTF
TRBV12-3/TRBV12-4	-	16	few	TRBJ2-6	TGTGCCAGCAGGCCCAGTACAGACTCTGGGGCCAACGTCCTGACTTTC	CASRPSTDSGANVLTF
TRBV20-1	-	14	-	TRBJ2-5	TGCAGTGCGTGGATTACTATGTACCAAGAGACCCAGTACTTC	CSAWITMYQETQYF
TRBV5-5	-	13	-	TRBJ2-5	TGTGCCAGCAGCTCGGACAGACCCGAGACCCAGTACTTC	CASSSDRPETQYF
TRBV11-2	TRBD1	14	many	TRBJ2-3	TGTGCCAGCAGCCGTCCCGGGACAGGGGTCAAGCAGTATTTT	CASSRPGTGVKQYF
TRBV12-3/TRBV12-4	-	12	few	TRBJ2-1	TGTGCCAGCAGGGGTGACTACAATGAGCAGTTCTTC	CASRGDYNEQFF
TRBV19	TRBD1	18	-	TRBJ2-1	TGTGCCAGTAAGAAGCGGACAGGGGTTACCAGCTCCTACAATGAGCAGTTCTTC	CASKKRTGVTSSYNEQFF
TRBV5-8	-	14	many	TRBJ2-2	TGTGCCAGCAGCCCTACAGGGAACACCGGGGAGCTGTTTTTT	CASSPTGNTGELFF
TRBV7-9	-	14	-	TRBJ1-2	TGTGCCAGCAGCTTACAGGGAACCTACTATGGCTACACCTTC	CASSLQGTYYGYTF
TRBV5-1	TRBD2	18	-	TRBJ2-3	TGCGCCAGCAGCTTCAGCCTCGGACTAGTTACCTCTCCAGATACGCAGTATTTT	CASSFSLGLVTSPDTQYF
TRBV12-3/TRBV12-4	TRBD2	14	-	TRBJ2-5	TGTGCCAGCATCTCGACTAGCCAACCAGAGGCCCAGTACTTC	CASISTSQPEAQYF
TRBV18	TRBD1	19	many	TRBJ1-2	TGTGCCAGCTCACCTCCTATCCGGGACAGGGGCGCCTCCAACTATGGCTACACCTTC	CASSPPIRDRGASNYGYTF
TRBV7-2	-	14	-	TRBJ2-3	TGTGCCAGCAGCTTAAGAAGGACAGTCGGTACGCAGTATTTT	CASSLRRTVGTQYF
TRBV6-2/TRBV6-3	-	14	-	TRBJ2-5	TGTGCCAGTTCAAAACAGGCGATCCAAGAGACCCAGTACTTC	CASSKQAIQETQYF
TRBV6-2/TRBV6-3	TRBD1	14	-	TRBJ1-1	TGTGCCAGCAGTTACCGACAGGGCTACACTGAAGCTTTCTTT	CASSYRQGYTEAFF
TRBV7-9	-	14	-	TRBJ2-5	TGTGCCAGCAGCTCCCGGGACAATGAGGAGACCCAGTACTTC	CASSSRDNEETQYF
TRBV28	-	12	once	TRBJ1-5	TGTGCCAGCAGTCCCCCCCGGTCGCCCCAGCATTTT	CASSPPRSPQHF
TRBV6-5	TRBD1	15	-	TRBJ2-1	TGTGCCAGCAGTTACTTGGGGACAGGGGACAATGAGCAGTTCTTC	CASSYLGTGDNEQFF
TRBV29-1	-	14	few	TRBJ2-2	TGCAGCGTCGAGAGCCCAGGGCGCGCCGGGGAGCTGTTTTTT	CSVESPGRAGELFF
TRBV5-1	TRBD2	15	many	TRBJ2-3	TGCGCCAGCAGCAGGGCGGGACTAGCTTCAGATACGCAGTATTTT	CASSRAGLASDTQYF
TRBV12-5	TRBD2	22	-	TRBJ2-3	TGTGCTAGTCTATTGGCCCCCTCGACTAGCGGAACCGATTTACCTAGCACAGATACGCAGTATTTT	CASLLAPSTSGTDLPSTDTQYF
TRBV5-1	-	14	many	TRBJ1-6	TGCGCCAGCGCCAGGAGCTCCTATAATTCACCCCTCCACTTT	CASARSSYNSPLHF
TRBV7-2	-	15	-	TRBJ1-1	TGTGCCAGCAGCTTAGCAGGGGGTGAGAACACTGCAGCTTTCTTT	CASSLAGGENTAAFF
TRBV24-1	-	11	-	TRBJ1-4	TGTGCCACCAGTATCGGCGGAAAACTGTTTTTT	CATSIGGKLFF
TRBV29-1	-	14	many	TRBJ2-7	TGCAGCGTTGAAGCCCCGGCCCCATCCGGCGAGCAGTACTTC	CSVEAPAPSGEQYF